This T cell receptor beta chain was retrieved from a study of cytotoxic CD8 clonotypes in ibrutinib-treated CLL. This CDR3 spans 13 amino acids. Clones were read by immunoSEQ multiplex PCR, and TCRdb kept only the in-frame ones, dropping some. The profile shows 5,500 or so clones, roughly 70% of them singletons. Whole-study findings and limits: Public clonotypes were seen rarely and were contracted or stable on treatment. Higher clonality was seen at ibrutinib response and a return toward baseline at progression. Sustained-remission and progressing patients had unequal sampling times.

The sample holds a few counts of this clone. Antigen: not known. About 2 micrograms of genomic DNA, which was extracted from cryopreserved PBMCs, served as the material used for the TCR beta libraries. The material sequenced was PBMCs, taken before ibrutinib treatment. This receptor was identified in a human donor with chronic lymphocytic leukemia. The rearrangement joins TRBV21-1 to TRBJ2-7. TRBV21-1 is assigned pseudogene status. CDR3 amino acids: CASSKGSSYEQYF. The CDR3 bases are TGTGCCAGCAGCAAAGGTTCCTCCTACGAGCAGTACTTC.